At least ten counts were recorded for the clone carrying this T cell receptor beta chain. The sample belongs to a study of neurological immune-mediated disorders. The time point was: longitudinal time-point 3. By 5'RACE with 10-nucleotide random UMIs, the cDNA was made. Sequencing runs each yielded over 160 million TCR-beta sequences from 15-18 subjects. TCRdb ran MiXCR on the 5' RACE reads and lists one entry per CDR3 protein. The sample shows 85,000 to 110,000 distinct CDR3 sequences, 11% of them seen only once. V was clipped by 4 bases and J by 2 bases, with 15 bases between them. The CDR3 loop spans 15 amino acids. Per germline, CDR1 SGHRS and CDR2 YFSETQ.

The clonotype comes from a female donor with HTLV-1-associated myelopathy (HAM/TSP). The sequencing sample was made of PBMCs. The chain uses TRBV5-1 and TRBJ1-2; perhaps TRBD1 as D (5 bases). This CDR3 reads CASSGDWGDNYGYTF. CDR3 nucleotide sequence: TGCGCCAGCAGCGGGGACTGGGGGGACAACTATGGCTACACCTTC.